The clone carrying this T cell receptor (beta chain) has at least ten counts. Its target is unknown. The library labeled individual cDNA molecules by adding unique molecular identifiers to them. In the authors' workflow: Sample TCR totals centred on a median of around 100,000, ranging about 20,000 to 700,000. TCRdb re-called the RACE reads through MiXCR, storing one row per CDR3 protein. The V and J calls were not made by the authors but by TCRdb's processing. The sample has tens of thousands of distinct CDR3 sequences, roughly 4.5% seen once. CDR1 is MGHDK and CDR2 is SYGVNS in the germline V gene. Trimming removed 4 bases at V and 5 bases at J, with 12 bases between. The CDR3 consists of 13 residues. Stated time point: healthy volunteer bleed at 2 weeks. Before extraction, the whole blood was not fractionated, and total RNA was taken from it. This sample is part of a study of human T cells and chemical hapten exposure. The overall study: From small differences in pooled library volume came most of the variation in per-sample TCR yields. Findings and limits, study-wide: Among TCRs, those above 1 in 1000 frequency were unaffected by DPC sensitization.

The genes are TRBV25-1 and TRBJ2-7; D is unresolved. The sample taken for sequencing was whole blood. This clonotype was obtained from a female donor in good health. Some clones in this sample may be carry-over from other donors' samples. The CDR3 sequence is CASSVTMGHEQYF. CDR3 in DNA: TGTGCCAGCAGTGTGACCATGGGCCACGAGCAGTACTTC.